This record looks at one TCR beta chain sequence and its context. Its binding antigen is unknown. No base quality values were provided; no much bigger clone lies one nucleotide off. Participants in the prospective study were enrolled through a virtual design, were aged about 18 to 100 years, and lived in approximately 25 United States geographic areas. Cohort assignment in the prospective study relied on participant-reported clinical history from a screening survey and a study questionnaire. Mobile phlebotomists in the prospective study collected whole blood, serum and a nasopharyngeal or oropharyngeal swab from every participant. Additional blood draws and questionnaires over an approximately 2-month period could optionally be provided by prospective study participants. Prospective study blood samples were shipped either frozen or at room temperature before DNA extraction. This sample is drawn from a study of blood T cell repertoires in COVID-19 (dated by TCRdb to about 2020). About the study as a whole: Collaborator samples came from the United States, Italy and Spain and covered acute and convalescent phases of COVID-19. The material from the prospective study consisted of cDNA or gDNA derived from T cells, B-cell-depleted T cells, or PBMCs. Where available, HLA class I and class II types were obtained from metadata supplied by the sample provider rather than from assay-based typing. Samples came from the ongoing ImmuneRACE study (first 160 participants) plus 1,254 subjects from 6 global collaborators. The sample metadata nearly always contained a de-identified subject ID, COVID-19 status, age in years and sex. The repertoires were released in a freely available public database intended as a resource for research on the immune response to SARS-CoV-2. Deeply sampled blood TCRbeta repertoires from subjects exposed to, actively infected with, or recovered from COVID-19 were included in the dataset.

Findings and caveats that apply to the study as a whole: How much clinical and demographic metadata was included differed by source and by participant, and the metadata was provided uncurated.

The immunoSEQ Assay, a bias-controlled multiplex PCR, was used to amplify TCRbeta CDR3 regions from genomic DNA. As for the original processing: The number of nucleated cells in each sample was estimated from the amplification of reference gene primers within the assay. Sequence reads were collapsed and filtered to measure the absolute abundance of every unique TCRbeta CDR3 rearrangement. For each sample, productive Simpson clonality was calculated by taking the square root of Simpson's diversity index across productive rearrangements. Not all clones reach the TCRdb copy of this immuneACCESS table, which keeps in-frame sequences only. Checked studies attribute under half of the gap to unresolved V genes and leave the rest unexplained. V, J and clone size reflect that table, while D and trimming were determined from the DNA. The sample data list some 410,000 clones, and around 87% of these were observed just once. The ten biggest clones cover more than 0.85% of the sample.

The sequencing input was PBMCs or T cells enriched from blood (not recorded which). The clonotype comes from a woman in her thirties with acute COVID-19.

CDR3 reads: CASSFGQGAKVAKNIQYF. The nucleotide sequence is TGTGCCAGCAGCTTCGGCCAGGGGGCAAAAGTAGCCAAAAACATTCAGTACTTC. The sequence is built from TRBV7-2 and TRBJ2-4; 8 central nucleotides agree with TRBD1. From V the trimming removes 3 bases and from J it removes 0 bases, while the gene matches leave 10 bases of the junction unaccounted for. From the germline V gene, CDR1 is SGHTA and CDR2 is FQGNSA. Reading from cysteine to phenylalanine, the CDR3 counts 18 amino acids. The DNA shown is the 54-base CDR3, in frame from base 1.